This T cell receptor beta chain was sequenced in a study of human T cells and chemical hapten exposure. On this clonotype: This may arise from a read error, as a much more abundant clone is one base away.

TCRdb called the RACE reads again in MiXCR, with one record for every CDR3 protein. The sample yields 40,000 or so distinct CDR3 sequences, 12% seen once. Time point: pre-sensitization, week 0. Indicated treatment: therapeutic diphenylcyclopropenone sensitization with weekly scalp DPC. Whole blood, unfractionated, served as the material for total RNA extraction. The donor pool consisted of alopecia patients aged 18 to 70 years, considered suitable for DPC. Germline CDR1 LNHDA, CDR2 SQIVND (reference sequence). The V end was cut by 8 bases, the J end by 0 bases, with 17 bases between. This CDR3 is 15 amino acids long.

The sequenced sample was whole blood, obtained in connection with sensitization to the hapten diphenylcyclopropenone (DPC). The V call is TRBV19, the J call TRBJ2-7; either TRBD1 or TRBD2 may supply D (6 bases each). The receptor's source is a woman aged 40-49 years with alopecia areata. Some clones in this sample may be carry-over from other donors' samples. Here the CDR3 DNA reads TGTGCCAGTGTGAAGGGGGGCGTCAGCTCCTACGAGCAGTACTTC. Its translation: CASVKGGVSSYEQYF.